The 6 T cell receptor beta chains below come from one sample, sequenced in a study of cytomegalovirus exposure and HLA in healthy donors. The PCR ran on 60 Vbeta and 13 Jbeta primers. Only in-frame clones appear in the TCRdb table, and some are missing; sequencing was by immunoSEQ multiplex PCR. The profile covers around 160,000 clones, with approximately 80% appearing a single time and 2% to 2.5% taken by the ten largest. Sequenced sample: PBMCs. These receptors were taken from a man aged 45-65 years in good health and CMV-seropositive.

The rearrangement joins TRBV19 to TRBJ2-2; a possible D gene is TRBD1 (8 bases). Germline loops: CDR1 LNHDA, CDR2 SQIVND (reference sequence). The V end was cut by 5 bases, the J end by 7 bases, with 26 bases between. The CDR3 is 18 amino acids. DNA of the CDR3: TGTGCCAGTAGTCTTCATCCCCCAGACAGGGGAGGGGACGGGGAGCTGTTTTTT. Its protein is CASSLHPPDRGGDGELFF.

This clone was seen a few times. DNA of the CDR3: TGTGCAAGTCGCTTACCTTTTTTTCGACAGAATAGCAATCAGCCCCAGCATTTT. It yields the protein CASRLPFFRQNSNQPQHF. The genes are TRBV12-2 and TRBJ1-5; the table gives TRBD1 as D, unverified against the DNA. TRBV12-2 has pseudogene status. This CDR3 is 18 amino acids long.

This clone was counted between two and nine times. This chain links TRBV28 with TRBJ1-2; D is unresolved. V was shortened by 5 bases and J by 6 bases, with 13 bases between the two germline ends. Germline CDR1 MDHEN, CDR2 SYDVKM. The CDR3 is 13 amino acids. The CDR3 region has the DNA TGTGCCAGCAGTCCCCATAGTCGCGATGGCTACACCTTC. It specifies CASSPHSRDGYTF.

CDR3 residues: CASSQTPGQGASGETQYF. For the CDR3, the DNA is TGTGCCAGCAGCCAAACCCCGGGACAGGGGGCGTCGGGAGAGACCCAGTACTTC. The rearrangement joins TRBV4-2 to TRBJ2-5; 12 bases fit TRBD1. V shed 2 bases and J 4 bases; nucleotides not matched to a gene: 11. This CDR3 has 18 amino acids. CDR1 is LGHNA, CDR2 YNFKEQ, per germline.

This chain links TRBV9 with TRBJ2-3; 8 bases line up with TRBD1. This CDR3 is built from 15 residues. CDR1 and CDR2 (germline): SGDLS, YYNGEE. With 4 bases clipped from V and 6 bases from J, the junction kept 10 bases outside the gene matches. CDR3 sequence reads: CASSSLDRASDTQYF. In DNA form, the CDR3 reads TGTGCCAGCAGCTCATTGGACAGGGCCTCGGATACGCAGTATTTT.

The chain employs TRBV10-2 and TRBJ2-4; possible D gene TRBD1, 6 bases. The CDR3 loop spans 13 amino acids. Trimming stripped 2 bases from V and 6 bases from J, with 8 bases between. CDR1 is WSHSY and CDR2 is SAAADI in the germline V gene. CDR3 region: CASSEDRTNIQYF. In DNA, the CDR3 is TGCGCCAGCAGTGAGGACAGGACAAACATTCAGTACTTC.